The next 6 T cell receptor beta chains were all read from a single sample in a study of T cell clonotyping in hematopoietic cell transplantation. The data were produced by immunoSEQ multiplex PCR, yet TCRdb's version contains in-frame clones alone and is incomplete. The sample yields 30,000 to 45,000 clones, 80% to 90% seen once. Source material: peripheral blood mononuclear cells. These TCRs come from a woman between 40 and 55 years old in good health. Some clones in this sample may be carry-over from other donors' samples.

The V gene is TRBV4-2, the J gene TRBJ1-4; 10 nucleotides align to TRBD1. Looked up from germline, CDR1 is LGHNA and CDR2 is YNFKEQ. Trimming cost V 4 bases and J 8 bases; bases outside gene matches: 10. The CDR3 length is 16 residues. In nucleotides, the CDR3 is TGTGCCAGCAGCCCGTGGGACAGGGGTCTTAAGGAAAAACTGTTTTTT. Translated, it gives CASSPWDRGLKEKLFF.

The CDR3 sequence is CASSESGRNQPQHF. The CDR3 DNA reads TGTGCCAGCAGTGAATCAGGGAGGAATCAGCCCCAGCATTTT. This chain uses TRBV25-1 with TRBJ1-5, with D perhaps matching TRBD1 (5 bases). The CDR3 spans 14 residues. V lost 1 base to trimming and J lost 4 bases, with 8 bases between them. Germline V gene data show CDR1 as MGHDK and CDR2 as SYGVNS.

V usage is TRBV7-6 and J usage is TRBJ2-3, with D possibly called TRBD1 or TRBD2 (5 bases each). This CDR3 has 13 residues. Trimming took off 6 bases at V and 5 bases at J, with 12 bases between the two ends. Germline V lookup: CDR1 SGHVS, CDR2 FNYEAQ. CDR3 in amino acids: CASRRTRGDTQYF. The CDR3 nucleotides read TGTGCCAGCAGGCGGACGAGGGGAGATACGCAGTATTTT.

The V and J genes are TRBV29-1 and TRBJ2-7; the match to TRBD1 covers 9 bases. Germline loops: CDR1 SQVTM, CDR2 ANQGSEA. This CDR3 comprises 12 residues. The ends lost 7 bases at V and 7 bases at J; junction bases unmatched: 8. The CDR3 loop reads CSGGQGLIEQYF. The CDR3 DNA follows: TGCAGCGGGGGACAGGGATTAATTGAGCAGTACTTC.

V gene TRBV28 combines with J gene TRBJ2-1, with D hard to call. The CDR3 totals 14 residues. The germline gives CDR1 MDHEN, CDR2 SYDVKM. V dropped 4 bases and J dropped 3 bases, with 10 bases sitting between them. Here the CDR3 reads CASSSRPHYNEQFF. CDR3 bases: TGTGCCAGCAGTTCCCGTCCCCACTACAATGAGCAGTTCTTC.

The chain has TRBV5-1 and TRBJ1-1; 9 bases line up with TRBD1. This CDR3 comprises 15 residues. Germline assignment: CDR1 SGHRS and CDR2 YFSETQ. The V segment lost 4 bases and the J segment 1 base; nucleotides outside the gene matches: 5. CDR3 DNA sequence: TGCGCCAGCAGCCTTTGGACAGGGGCGAACACTGAAGCTTTCTTT. Amino acid sequence: CASSLWTGANTEAFF.